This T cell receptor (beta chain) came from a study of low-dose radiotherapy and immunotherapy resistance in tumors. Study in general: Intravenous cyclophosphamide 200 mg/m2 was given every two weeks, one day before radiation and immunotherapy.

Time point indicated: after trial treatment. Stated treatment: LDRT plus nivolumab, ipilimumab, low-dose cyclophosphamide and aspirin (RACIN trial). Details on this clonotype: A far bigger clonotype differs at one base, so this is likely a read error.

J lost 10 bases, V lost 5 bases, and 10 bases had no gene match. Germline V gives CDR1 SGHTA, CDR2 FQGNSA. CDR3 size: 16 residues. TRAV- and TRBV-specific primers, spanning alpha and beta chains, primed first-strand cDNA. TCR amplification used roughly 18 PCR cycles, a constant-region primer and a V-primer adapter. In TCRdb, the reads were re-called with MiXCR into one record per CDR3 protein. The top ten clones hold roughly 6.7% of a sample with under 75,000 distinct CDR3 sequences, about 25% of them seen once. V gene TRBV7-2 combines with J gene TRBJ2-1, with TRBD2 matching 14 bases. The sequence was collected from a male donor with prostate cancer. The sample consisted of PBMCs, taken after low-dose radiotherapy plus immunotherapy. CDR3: CASSPQTSGGVYEQFF. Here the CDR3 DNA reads TGTGCCAGCAGCCCGCAGACTAGCGGGGGGGTGTACGAGCAGTTCTTC.